Here is one T cell receptor (beta chain) with its context. Its cognate antigen has yet to be identified. Per-nucleotide qualities are absent, and no much larger clonotype sits a single base away. The sample comes from a study of vaccination effects on CD4 cells after COVID-19 (dated 2022 in TCRdb). At the level of the whole study: Across the study, the median time from the second dose to post-vaccine sampling was 72 days (range 14 to 241). SARS-CoV-2 spike-specific CD4+ TCR repertoires from before and after mRNA vaccination were compared in COVID-19 convalescent patients and in infection-naive vaccine recipients. A total of around eleven COVID-19 convalescent patients and several SARS-CoV-2-naive healthy vaccine recipients were included in the full study. In the study, cultures from other donors were sequenced using the Oncomine TCR Beta short-read assay on an Illumina iSeq 100.

The method was the immunoSEQ multiplex PCR assay. DNA from the cultured and isolated CD4+ T cells underwent TCR beta CDR3 sequencing. Per the authors' processing: Non-productive TCR sequences were removed and reads were trimmed to the CDR3 region, keeping CDR3s of at least 7 amino acids. Antigen-specific clonotypes were identified using the MANAFEST web app by comparison of expansion in peptide wells against reference cultures. To count as positive, a clone had to show expansion at FDR<0.05 compared with the reference and with all other wells, an odds ratio above 5, and a frequency above 0.1% in two replicate wells. Clonotypes significantly expanded in SARS-CoV-2 spike wells and in at least one common cold coronavirus spike condition were defined as cross-reactive. Levenshtein distance calculated with the stringdist R package was used to assess CDR3 similarity, and unrooted trees were constructed with ape in R 3.6.1. TCRdb limited this immuneACCESS table to in-frame rearrangements with V and J called. A share of clones is missing; checked studies link under half to unresolved V genes, and the rest is unexplained. D and trimming were read from the DNA, whereas the V and J calls and clone size are those reported in that table. The sample profile shows some 74,000 clones; about 80% of them were found once. The ten largest clones capture 0.95% to 1.5% of the sample.

What the study reported, not specific to this receptor: In healthy vaccine recipients, vaccine-induced clones were almost all SARS-CoV-2 mono-reactive, with only 1 of 255 cross-reactive with common cold coronaviruses. Clones induced by infection and clones induced by vaccination both contracted markedly at late timepoints after vaccination, which fits with T cell responses waning over time. The study was limited by a small number of convalescent patients, and early post-infection timepoints were lacking.

In the ViraFEST assay, PBMC were stimulated with viral peptide pools, and TCR sequencing was then used to find antigen-specific CD4+ T cell clonotypes based on their expansion. After less than 13 days of culture, CD4+ T cells were isolated with the EasySep CD4+ T cell isolation kit. Participants received two doses of either the BNT162b2 or the mRNA-1273 mRNA SARS-CoV-2 vaccine. Healthy vaccine recipients had no prior SARS-CoV-2 infection, confirmed by negative nucleocapsid antibodies before and after vaccination. Approximately 2.1 million PBMC per well were cultured in IMDM with 5% human AB serum, 8.5 to 10 IU/ml IL-2 and gentamicin, plus 10 ug/ml peptides. On days 3 and 7, half of the culture medium was replaced with fresh IL-2-containing medium. Unless noted otherwise, every peptide stimulation condition was cultured in triplicate wells. PBMC were separated from whole blood using Ficoll-Paque Plus gradient centrifugation and were then either cryopreserved at -140C or used fresh. The overlapping peptide pools covered the spike proteins of SARS-CoV-2 and of the common cold coronaviruses HCoV-NL63, HCoV-OC43 and HCoV-229E. The QIAamp micro DNA kit was used to extract genomic DNA from the cultured CD4+ T cells.

Inclusive of the bounding cysteine and phenylalanine, the CDR3 is 13 residues long. Just CDR3 DNA is preserved here, 39 bases in frame from base 1. From a lookup of the germline V gene, CDR1 and CDR2 are SQVTM and ANQGSEA. V is pared back by 3 bases and J by 11 bases, with 16 bases lying between the germline termini. This clonotype was obtained from a human donor who received a COVID-19 vaccine. Recombination linked TRBV29-1 to TRBJ1-4; D gene: possibly TRBD1, on 5 matching bases. The input for sequencing was CD4+ T cells from PBMCs cultured with HCoV-229E spike peptides, taken after COVID-19 vaccination. The cell subset or site label, read with the paper, signifies: HCoV-229E spike overlapping peptide pool stimulation. The DNA sequence follows: TGCAGCGTTGATCGGGACGCAAATGGGAAACTGTTTTTT. This encodes CSVDRDANGKLFF.